The 23 T cell receptor beta chains listed next were all sequenced from one sample in a study of cytomegalovirus exposure and HLA in healthy donors. The study ran its PCR with 60 Vbeta and 13 Jbeta primers. The assay was immunoSEQ multiplex PCR, and TCRdb's table has in-frame clones only and misses some. The data contain 130,000 or so clones, 70% to 90% of them singletons. Sequencing was carried out using PBMCs. The source is a woman in her forties in good health and CMV-seronegative.

The chain couples TRBV28 to TRBJ1-3; D gene unclear. The CDR3 is made up of 14 amino acids. Trimming took 5 bases from V and 4 from J, leaving 12 bases between them. CDR1 MDHEN and CDR2 SYDVKM come from the germline V gene. The CDR3 coding sequence is TGTGCCAGCAGTCCAACATATACGGGAAACACCATATATTTT. It codes for CASSPTYTGNTIYF.

The chain links TRBV5-6 to TRBJ2-3; D is possibly TRBD2 (5 bases). With 1 base removed from V and 1 base from J, the gap between germline ends came to 16 bases. The CDR3 covers 17 residues. Germline CDR1 SGHDT, CDR2 YYEEEE. For the CDR3, the DNA is TGTGCCAGCAGCTTGTTTTCGACCCCCGGGGGCACAGATACGCAGTATTTT. This translates into CASSLFSTPGGTDTQYF.

The sample holds one count of this clone. The rearrangement links TRBV25-1 to TRBJ2-7, with D perhaps matching TRBD1 (5 bases). Trimming left V 2 bases short and J 5 bases short, with 13 bases between. Germline CDR1 and CDR2: MGHDK and SYGVNS. The CDR3 is 14 residues long. CDR3 sequence: CASSEKGARNEQYF. The DNA for the CDR3 is TGTGCCAGCAGTGAAAAAGGGGCGCGGAACGAGCAGTACTTC.

This rearrangement joins TRBV5-1 to TRBJ1-3; D uncertain. This CDR3 is built from 14 residues. Germline loops: CDR1 SGHRS, CDR2 YFSETQ. The germline V and J ends were trimmed by 5 bases and 0 bases, with 9 bases remaining between them. Here the CDR3 DNA reads TGCGCCAGCAGGGAGACGAGCTCTGGAAACACCATATATTTT. Its translation is CASRETSSGNTIYF. Based on the CDR3 plus reference TRBV5-1 and TRBJ1-3, the full variable domain is KAGVTQTPRYLIKTRGQQVTLSCSPISGHRSVSWYQQTPGQGLQFLFEYFSETQRNKGNFPGRFSGRQFSNSRSEMNVSTLELGDSALYLCASRETSSGNTIYFGEGSWLTVV.

This clone was seen a single time. The V and J genes are TRBV2 and TRBJ2-7; 7 bases fit TRBD1. The junction had 7 bases not matched to a gene; V was cut back by 2 bases and J by 3 bases. Germline-derived CDR1 and CDR2 are SNHLY and FYNNEI. The CDR3 spans 15 residues. Written as DNA, the CDR3 is TGTGCCAGCAGTGAATGGGGACAGAAAGACTACGAGCAGTACTTC. Translation: CASSEWGQKDYEQYF.

V and J are TRBV5-1 and TRBJ1-2; D is undetermined. Germline V gene data show CDR1 as SGHRS and CDR2 as YFSETQ. V was trimmed by 0 bases and J by 4 bases, leaving 10 bases between them. This CDR3 is built from 14 residues. CDR3 DNA: TGCGCCAGCAGCTTGGCGTCAGGCCCCTATGGCTACACCTTC. Residues: CASSLASGPYGYTF.

This clone was found once. This rearrangement joins TRBV5-1 to TRBJ2-1; maybe TRBD2 (7 bases). CDR1 and CDR2 (germline): SGHRS, YFSETQ. This CDR3 is 18 amino acids long. V lost 0 bases and J lost 4, with 20 bases in between. This chain's CDR3 is CASSLGGGTGGWYNEQFF. CDR3 nucleotide sequence: TGCGCCAGCAGCTTGGGAGGGGGAACGGGAGGATGGTACAATGAGCAGTTCTTC.

The chain joins TRBV29-1 to TRBJ2-5; TRBD2 matches at 8 bases. Trimming took 6 bases from V and 0 from J; bases not matched to a gene: 6. The CDR3 spans 14 residues. Germline-derived CDR1 and CDR2 are SQVTM and ANQGSEA. The CDR3 is CSVLLAGYQETQYF. The CDR3 region has the DNA TGCAGCGTACTTTTAGCGGGGTACCAAGAGACCCAGTACTTC.

The chain employs TRBV11-3 and TRBJ2-7, with 8 bases that match TRBD2. Germline V gives CDR1 SGHNT, CDR2 YENEEA. J gave up 10 bases and V 5 bases, and 13 bases lay outside the gene matches. This CDR3 has 14 amino acids. DNA of the CDR3: TGTGCCAGCAGCCTGGCTGGGGTAGCGGGACTTCAGTACTTC. Translating gives CASSLAGVAGLQYF.

CDR3 nucleotides: TGCGCCAGCAGCGAGAGCCCCGGGACAGGGGGCGAGACCCAGTACTTC. It is translated as CASSESPGTGGETQYF. The chain recombines TRBV5-1 with TRBJ2-5; 12 nucleotides align to TRBD1. Germline values: CDR1 SGHRS, CDR2 YFSETQ. The trim removed 4 bases at V and 5 bases at J, leaving 9 bases unmatched. CDR3 size: 16 residues.

In its sample, this clone was seen a few times. J is TRBJ2-3 and V is TRBV9; possible D gene TRBD2, 6 bases. CDR3 length: 15 amino acids. Per germline, CDR1 SGDLS and CDR2 YYNGEE. V was trimmed by 3 bases and J by 5 bases, leaving 16 bases between them. The CDR3 protein is CASSARRSGGDTQYF. The CDR3 DNA sequence: TGTGCCAGCAGCGCCCGGAGGTCCGGGGGAGATACGCAGTATTTT.

The chain is built from TRBV2 and TRBJ2-7, with D perhaps matching TRBD1 (5 bases). The CDR3 sequence is 15 residues long. Germline loops: CDR1 SNHLY, CDR2 FYNNEI. Trimming pared 5 bases from V and 1 base from J, leaving 15 bases between. The DNA for the CDR3 is TGTGCCAGCAGTAAAAACGGCAGGGAATCCTACGAGCAGTACTTC. Translating it yields CASSKNGRESYEQYF.

CDR3 coding DNA: TGCGCCAGCAGCTTGGTGGCTAGCGGGAGGTACGAGCAGTACTTC. It is translated as CASSLVASGRYEQYF. The chain combines TRBV5-1 with TRBJ2-7; 11 nucleotides align to TRBD2. V was clipped by 0 bases and J by 4 bases; unmatched bases: 3. The germline V gene has CDR1 SGHRS and CDR2 YFSETQ. The CDR3 is made up of 15 amino acids. The full variable domain, with the rest looked up from reference TRBV5-1 and TRBJ2-7, is KAGVTQTPRYLIKTRGQQVTLSCSPISGHRSVSWYQQTPGQGLQFLFEYFSETQRNKGNFPGRFSGRQFSNSRSEMNVSTLELGDSALYLCASSLVASGRYEQYFGPGTRLTVT.

This chain links TRBV21-1 with TRBJ2-7; whether TRBD1, the table's D call, matches the DNA was not checked. TRBV21-1 is annotated as a pseudogene. The length of the CDR3 is 14 residues. CDR3 bases: TGTGCCAGCAGCCTACAGGGGGAGTGGTACGAGCAGTACTTC. Protein sequence: CASSLQGEWYEQYF.

This rearrangement joins TRBV28 to TRBJ1-4, with 8 positions matching TRBD1. Germline V gene data show CDR1 as MDHEN and CDR2 as SYDVKM. The CDR3 totals 15 residues. The V segment lost 2 bases and the J segment 5 bases; nucleotides outside the gene matches: 4. The CDR3 loop is CASSLQGASNEKLFF. CDR3 nucleotide sequence: TGTGCCAGCAGTTTACAGGGGGCCTCAAATGAAAAACTGTTTTTT.

This sequence joins TRBV10-2 and TRBJ2-2, with D possibly matching TRBD2 (6 bases). This CDR3 is 14 amino acids long. The V end was cut by 6 bases, the J end by 4 bases, with 12 bases between. Germline CDR1 reads WSHSY; CDR2 reads SAAADI. The CDR3 nucleotides are TGCGCCAGCAGCCCAACTAGCCGCACCGGGGAGCTGTTTTTT. Protein product: CASSPTSRTGELFF.

This rearrangement joins TRBV28 to TRBJ1-5; D ambiguous. Trimming removed 6 bases at V and 0 bases at J, with 18 bases between. This CDR3 is 17 amino acids long. Germline values: CDR1 MDHEN, CDR2 SYDVKM. CDR3 loop: CASSPPAGGDSNQPQHF. CDR3 DNA: TGTGCCAGCAGCCCGCCCGCGGGCGGAGATAGCAATCAGCCCCAGCATTTT.

Concerning this clone: Distinct nucleotide sequences in the sample also encode this CDR3. The gene calls are TRBV10-3 and TRBJ1-2, with D unclear. The germline V gene encodes CDR1 ENHRY and CDR2 SYGVKD. V shed 0 bases and J shed 5 bases, with 13 bases lying between them. The CDR3 covers 15 residues. CDR3 loop: CAISESLAAPYGYTF. CDR3 sequence (DNA): TGTGCCATCAGTGAGTCTCTAGCAGCACCTTATGGCTACACCTTC.

Written as DNA, the CDR3 is TGTGCCAGCAGCTTAACTGGCGGGGCTTCGCCCCAGCATTTT. It translates to CASSLTGGASPQHF. The rearrangement uses TRBV7-8 and TRBJ1-5, with D possibly matching TRBD1 (5 bases). V dropped 2 bases and J dropped 9 bases, with 14 bases sitting between them. CDR1 and CDR2 (germline): SGHVS, FQNEAQ. The CDR3 spans 14 residues. The variable domain in full, completed from reference TRBV7-8 and TRBJ1-5, reads GAGVSQSPRYKVAKRGQDVALRCDPISGHVSLFWYQQALGQGPEFLTYFQNEAQLDKSGLPSDRFFAERPEGSVSTLKIQRTQQEDSAVYLCASSLTGGASPQHFGDGTRLSIL.

This clone has just one count. The rearrangement uses TRBV5-1 and TRBJ2-3, with 8 bases fitting TRBD2. This CDR3 is built from 16 residues. Trimming removed 0 bases from V and 1 base from J; junction bases left unmatched: 4. The germline CDR1 and CDR2 sequences are SGHRS and YFSETQ. The CDR3: CASSLALLAGTDTQYF. In DNA form, the CDR3 reads TGCGCCAGCAGCTTGGCCCTACTAGCGGGCACAGATACGCAGTATTTT.

This chain connects TRBV7-8 to TRBJ2-7; D is possibly TRBD2 (5 bases). The CDR3 spans 15 residues. Deletions cut 2 bases from V and 1 base from J, with 12 bases between. CDR1 is SGHVS, CDR2 FQNEAQ, per germline. The DNA of the CDR3 is TGTGCCAGCAGCTTATGGCCGGGGAGTTCCTACGAGCAGTACTTC. This gives the protein CASSLWPGSSYEQYF.

This chain links TRBV30 with TRBJ2-4; a possible D gene is TRBD2 (6 bases). V lost 2 bases to trimming and J lost 2 bases, with 13 bases between them. The CDR3 consists of 15 residues. The germline V gene encodes CDR1 GTSNPN and CDR2 SVGIG (reference sequence). The CDR3 DNA is TGTGCCTGGAGTCGGGGGAGTCTCACCAAAAACATTCAGTACTTC. This gives the protein CAWSRGSLTKNIQYF.

V is TRBV7-2 and J is TRBJ2-3, with TRBD2 identical over 8 bases. This CDR3 contains 15 residues. Germline-derived CDR1 and CDR2 are SGHTA and FQGNSA. With V trimmed by 3 bases and J by 0 bases, 2 bases remained unmatched. CDR3 region: CASSFTGGSTDTQYF. The DNA of the CDR3 is TGTGCCAGCAGCTTTACGGGAGGGAGCACAGATACGCAGTATTTT. The full variable domain, rest sourced from reference TRBV7-2 and TRBJ2-3, is GAGVSQSPSNKVTEKGKDVELRCDPISGHTALYWYRQSLGQGLEFLIYFQGNSAPDKSGLPSDRFSAERTGGSVSTLTIQRTQQEDSAVYLCASSFTGGSTDTQYFGPGTRLTVL.